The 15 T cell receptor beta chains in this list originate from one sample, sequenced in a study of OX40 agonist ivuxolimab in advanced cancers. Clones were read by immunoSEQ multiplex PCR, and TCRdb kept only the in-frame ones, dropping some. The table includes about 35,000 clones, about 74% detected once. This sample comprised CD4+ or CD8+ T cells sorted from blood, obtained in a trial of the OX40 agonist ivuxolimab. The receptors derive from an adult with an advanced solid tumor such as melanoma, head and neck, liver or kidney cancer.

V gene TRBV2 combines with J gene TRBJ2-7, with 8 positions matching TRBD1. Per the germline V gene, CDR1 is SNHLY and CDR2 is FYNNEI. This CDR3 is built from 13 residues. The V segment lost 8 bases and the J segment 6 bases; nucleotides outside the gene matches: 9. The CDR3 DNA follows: TGTGCCAGCCAACACAGGGGGATACGCGAGCAGTACGTC. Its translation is CASQHRGIREQYV.

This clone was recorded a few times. CDR3 in DNA: TGTGCCAGCATTATCACAGGCGATCAGCCCCAGCATTTT. It encodes CASIITGDQPQHF. The chain joins TRBV6-1 to TRBJ1-5, with D maybe TRBD1 (5 bases). The CDR3 extends over 13 amino acids. Between the trimmed V and J ends, which lost 7 bases and 5 bases, there was a span of 12 bases. Germline assignment: CDR1 MNHNS and CDR2 SASEGT.

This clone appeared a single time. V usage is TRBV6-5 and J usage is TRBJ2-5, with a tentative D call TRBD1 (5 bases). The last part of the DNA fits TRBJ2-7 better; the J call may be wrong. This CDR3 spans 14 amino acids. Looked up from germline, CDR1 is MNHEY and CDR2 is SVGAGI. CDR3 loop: CASSYSAGYYEQYF. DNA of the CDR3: TGTGCCAGCAGTTACTCTGCAGGGTACTACGAGCAGTACTTC.

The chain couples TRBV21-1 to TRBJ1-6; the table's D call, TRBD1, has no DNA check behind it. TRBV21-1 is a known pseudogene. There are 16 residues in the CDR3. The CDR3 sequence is CASSLWTGEFGSPLHF. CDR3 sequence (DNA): TGTGCCAGCAGCCTATGGACAGGGGAGTTCGGCTCACCCCTCCACTTT.

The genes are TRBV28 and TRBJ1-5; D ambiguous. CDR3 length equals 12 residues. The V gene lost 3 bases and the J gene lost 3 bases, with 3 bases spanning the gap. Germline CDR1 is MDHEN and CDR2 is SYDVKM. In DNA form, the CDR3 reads TGTGCCAGCAGTTTCGACAATCAGCCCCAGCATTTT. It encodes CASSFDNQPQHF.

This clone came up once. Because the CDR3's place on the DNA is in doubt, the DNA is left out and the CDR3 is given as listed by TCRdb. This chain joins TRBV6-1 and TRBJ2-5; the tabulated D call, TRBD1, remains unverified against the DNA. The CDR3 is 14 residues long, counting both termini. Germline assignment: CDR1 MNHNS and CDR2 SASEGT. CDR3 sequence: CASILDRGYETQYF.

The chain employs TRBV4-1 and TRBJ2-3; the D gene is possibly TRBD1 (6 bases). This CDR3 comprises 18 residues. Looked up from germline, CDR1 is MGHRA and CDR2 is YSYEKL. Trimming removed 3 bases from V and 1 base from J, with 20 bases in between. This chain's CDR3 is CASSQWGLDAGGTDTQYF. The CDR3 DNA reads TGCGCCAGCAGCCAGTGGGGGCTGGACGCGGGTGGCACAGATACGCAGTATTTT.

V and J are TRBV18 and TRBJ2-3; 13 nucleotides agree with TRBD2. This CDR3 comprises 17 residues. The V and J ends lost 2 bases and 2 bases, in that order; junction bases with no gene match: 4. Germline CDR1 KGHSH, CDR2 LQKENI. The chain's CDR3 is CASSPGLAGVITDTQYF. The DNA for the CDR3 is TGTGCCAGCTCACCAGGACTAGCGGGGGTCATCACAGATACGCAGTATTTT. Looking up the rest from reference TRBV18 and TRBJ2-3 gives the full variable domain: NAGVMQNPRHLVRRRGQEARLRCSPMKGHSHVYWYRQLPEEGLKFMVYLQKENIIDESGMPKERFSAEFPKEGPSILRIQQVVRGDSAAYFCASSPGLAGVITDTQYFGPGTRLTVL.

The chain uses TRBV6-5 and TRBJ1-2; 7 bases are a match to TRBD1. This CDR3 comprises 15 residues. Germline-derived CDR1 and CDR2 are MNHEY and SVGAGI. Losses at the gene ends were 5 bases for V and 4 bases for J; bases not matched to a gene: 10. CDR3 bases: TGTGCCAGCAGTGTACCTCGGCGGACAGGCTATGGCTACACCTTC. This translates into CASSVPRRTGYGYTF.

DNA for the CDR3: TGTGCCAGCAGCTTAAGGGCGACAGGGACTAATGAAAAACTGTTTTTT. This codes for CASSLRATGTNEKLFF. The chain recombines TRBV11-2 with TRBJ1-4; TRBD1 agrees at 7 bases. Trimming cost V 2 bases and J 2 bases; bases outside gene matches: 5. The length of the CDR3 is 16 residues. CDR1 SGHAT and CDR2 FQNNGV come from the germline V gene.

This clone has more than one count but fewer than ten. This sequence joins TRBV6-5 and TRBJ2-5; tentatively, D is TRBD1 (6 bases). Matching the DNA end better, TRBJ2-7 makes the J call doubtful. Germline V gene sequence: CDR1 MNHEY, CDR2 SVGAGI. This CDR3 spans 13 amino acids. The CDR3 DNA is TGTGCCAGCAGTTTAACAGGGACCTACGAGCAGTACTTC. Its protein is CASSLTGTYEQYF.

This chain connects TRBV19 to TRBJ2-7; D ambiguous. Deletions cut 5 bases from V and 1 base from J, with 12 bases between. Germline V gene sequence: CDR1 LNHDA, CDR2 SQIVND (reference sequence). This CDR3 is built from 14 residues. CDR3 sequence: CASSRAGPSYEQYF. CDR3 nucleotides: TGTGCCAGTAGTCGGGCAGGACCTTCCTACGAGCAGTACTTC.

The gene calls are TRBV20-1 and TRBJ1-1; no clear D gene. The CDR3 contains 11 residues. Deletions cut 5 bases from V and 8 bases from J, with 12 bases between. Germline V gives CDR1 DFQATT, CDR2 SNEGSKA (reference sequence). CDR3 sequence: CSAGRDLEAFF. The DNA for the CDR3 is TGCAGTGCTGGAAGGGATCTAGAAGCTTTCTTT.

CDR3 residues: CASSLQAPNYGYTF. The CDR3 DNA reads TGTGCCAGCAGCTTACAGGCCCCGAACTATGGCTACACCTTC. The chain carries TRBV5-4 and TRBJ1-2; tentative D call: TRBD1 (5 bases). Germline lookup yields CDR1 SGHNT and CDR2 YYREEE (reference sequence). The V gene lost 2 bases and the J gene lost 2 bases, with 10 bases spanning the gap. The CDR3 loop spans 14 amino acids.

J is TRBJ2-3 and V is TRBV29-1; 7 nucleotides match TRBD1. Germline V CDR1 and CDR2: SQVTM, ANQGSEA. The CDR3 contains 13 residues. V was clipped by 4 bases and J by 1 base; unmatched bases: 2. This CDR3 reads CSVAGTGTDTQYF. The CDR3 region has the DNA TGCAGCGTTGCCGGGACAGGCACAGATACGCAGTATTTT.